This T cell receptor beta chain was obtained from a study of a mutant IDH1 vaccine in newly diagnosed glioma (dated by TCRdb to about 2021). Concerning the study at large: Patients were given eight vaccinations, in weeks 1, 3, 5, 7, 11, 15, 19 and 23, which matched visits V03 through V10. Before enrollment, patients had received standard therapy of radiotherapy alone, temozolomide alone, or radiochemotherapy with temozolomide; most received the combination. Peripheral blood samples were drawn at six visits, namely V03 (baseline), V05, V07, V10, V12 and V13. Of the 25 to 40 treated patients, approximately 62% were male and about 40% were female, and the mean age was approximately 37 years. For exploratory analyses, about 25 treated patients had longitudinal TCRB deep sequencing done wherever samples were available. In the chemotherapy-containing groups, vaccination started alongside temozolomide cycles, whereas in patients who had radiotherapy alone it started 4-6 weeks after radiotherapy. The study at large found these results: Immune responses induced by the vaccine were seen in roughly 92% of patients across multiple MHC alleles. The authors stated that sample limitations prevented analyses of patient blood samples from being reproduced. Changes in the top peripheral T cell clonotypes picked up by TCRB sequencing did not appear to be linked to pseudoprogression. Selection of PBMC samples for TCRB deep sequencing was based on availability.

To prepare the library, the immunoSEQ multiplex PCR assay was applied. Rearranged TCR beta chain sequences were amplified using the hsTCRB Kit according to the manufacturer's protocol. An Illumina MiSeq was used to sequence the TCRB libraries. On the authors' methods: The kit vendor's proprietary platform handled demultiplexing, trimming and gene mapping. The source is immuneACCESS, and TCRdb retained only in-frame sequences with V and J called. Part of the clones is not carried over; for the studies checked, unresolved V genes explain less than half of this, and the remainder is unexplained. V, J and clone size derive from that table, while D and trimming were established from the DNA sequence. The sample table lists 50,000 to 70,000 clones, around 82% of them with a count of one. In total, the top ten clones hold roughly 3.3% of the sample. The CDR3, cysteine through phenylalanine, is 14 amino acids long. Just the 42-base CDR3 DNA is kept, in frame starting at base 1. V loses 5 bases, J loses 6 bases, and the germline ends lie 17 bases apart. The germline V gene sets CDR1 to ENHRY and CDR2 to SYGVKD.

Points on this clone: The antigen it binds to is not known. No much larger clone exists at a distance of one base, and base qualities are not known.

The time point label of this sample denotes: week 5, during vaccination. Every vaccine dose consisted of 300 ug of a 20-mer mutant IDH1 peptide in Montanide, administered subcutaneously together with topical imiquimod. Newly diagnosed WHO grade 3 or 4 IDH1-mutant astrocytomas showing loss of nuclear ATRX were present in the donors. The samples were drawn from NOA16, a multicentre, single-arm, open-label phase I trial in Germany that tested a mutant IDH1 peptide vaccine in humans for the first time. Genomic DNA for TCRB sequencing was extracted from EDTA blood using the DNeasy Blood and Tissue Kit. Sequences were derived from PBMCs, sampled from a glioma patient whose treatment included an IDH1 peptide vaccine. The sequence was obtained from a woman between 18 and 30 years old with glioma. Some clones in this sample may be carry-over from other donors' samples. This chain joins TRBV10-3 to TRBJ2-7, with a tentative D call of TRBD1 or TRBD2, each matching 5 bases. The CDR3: CAISRRGSPPEQYF. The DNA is TGTGCCATCAGTCGCCGGGGCAGCCCACCCGAGCAGTACTTC.